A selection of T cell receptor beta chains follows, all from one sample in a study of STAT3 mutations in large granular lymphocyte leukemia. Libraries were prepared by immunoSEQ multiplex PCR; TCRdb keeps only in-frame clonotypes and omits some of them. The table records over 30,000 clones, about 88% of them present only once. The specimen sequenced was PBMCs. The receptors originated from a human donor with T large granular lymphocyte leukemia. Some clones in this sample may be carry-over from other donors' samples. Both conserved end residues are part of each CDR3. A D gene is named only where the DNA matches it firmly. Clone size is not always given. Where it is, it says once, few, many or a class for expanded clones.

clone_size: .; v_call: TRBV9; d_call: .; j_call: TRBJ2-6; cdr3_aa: CASRPTGSGANVLTF
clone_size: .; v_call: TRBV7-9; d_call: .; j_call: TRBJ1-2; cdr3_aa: CASSKASLNYGYTF
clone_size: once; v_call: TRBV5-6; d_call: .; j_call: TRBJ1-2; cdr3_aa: CASSRDWGPGNYGYTF
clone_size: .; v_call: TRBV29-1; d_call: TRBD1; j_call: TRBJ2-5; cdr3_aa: CSVVQGSRETQYF
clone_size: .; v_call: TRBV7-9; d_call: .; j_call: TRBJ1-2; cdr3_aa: CASSLFKGPSSGYTF
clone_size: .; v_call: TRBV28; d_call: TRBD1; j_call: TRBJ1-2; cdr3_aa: CASRLDRARGYTF
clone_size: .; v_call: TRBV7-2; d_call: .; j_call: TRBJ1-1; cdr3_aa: CASSLDLWGLVDAFF
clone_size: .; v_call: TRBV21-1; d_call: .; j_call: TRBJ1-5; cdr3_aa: CASSKRQGRRGQPQHF
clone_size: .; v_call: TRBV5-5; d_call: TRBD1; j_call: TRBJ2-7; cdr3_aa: CASSRQGIHEQYF
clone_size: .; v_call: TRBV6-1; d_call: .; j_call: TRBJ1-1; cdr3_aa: CASSEALGFSLEAFF
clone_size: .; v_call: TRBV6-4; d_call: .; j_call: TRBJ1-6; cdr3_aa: CASSAAGSSSPLHF
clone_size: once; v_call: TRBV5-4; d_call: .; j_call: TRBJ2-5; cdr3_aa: CASSFPQETQYF
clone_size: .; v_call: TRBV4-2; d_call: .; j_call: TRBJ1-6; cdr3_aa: CASSQRESSYNSPLHF
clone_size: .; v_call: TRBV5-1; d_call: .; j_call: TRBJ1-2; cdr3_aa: CASSPDRLGNYGYTF
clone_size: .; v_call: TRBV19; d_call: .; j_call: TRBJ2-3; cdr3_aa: CASSIVARASTDTQYF